In its sample, the clone carrying this T cell receptor beta chain was seen a few times. Its antigen is currently unknown. The data originate from a study of Graves' ophthalmopathy and Graves' hyperthyroidism. Study results and caveats: The 13-signature model separated ophthalmopathy from stable hyperthyroidism at just under 90% sensitivity and around 81% specificity.

Trimming took 2 bases from V and 5 from J, leaving 16 bases between them. CDR3 length: 15 residues. Amplified TCR beta CDR3 regions were obtained using RNA transcripts as template. HTBI primers were used in a first-round RT-PCR, which preceded a second-round multiplex PCR. In TCRdb, the multiplex PCR reads were re-called with MiXCR into one record per CDR3 protein. The table has 340,000 or so distinct CDR3 sequences, about a sixth seen once. The TCR originated in an adult man with Graves' ophthalmopathy. The chain is built from TRBV12-3 or TRBV12-4 and TRBJ2-7; D not certain. Sequencing input: peripheral blood. CDR3 DNA: TGTGCCAGCAGTTTATTCGGCTACCAAACCGACGAGCAGTACTTC. Translated: CASSLFGYQTDEQYF.